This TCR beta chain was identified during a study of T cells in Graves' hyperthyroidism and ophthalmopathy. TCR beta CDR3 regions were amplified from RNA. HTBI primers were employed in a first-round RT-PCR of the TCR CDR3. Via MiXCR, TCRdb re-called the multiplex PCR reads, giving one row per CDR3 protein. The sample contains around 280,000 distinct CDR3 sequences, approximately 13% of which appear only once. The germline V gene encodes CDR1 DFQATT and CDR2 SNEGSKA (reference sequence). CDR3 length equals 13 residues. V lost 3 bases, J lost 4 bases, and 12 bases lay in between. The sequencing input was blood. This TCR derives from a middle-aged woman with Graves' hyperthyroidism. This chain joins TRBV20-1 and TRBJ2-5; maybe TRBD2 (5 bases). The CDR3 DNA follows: TGCAGTGCTAGTGACTACCGAATAGAGACCCAGTACTTC. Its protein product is CSASDYRIETQYF.